What follows is one T cell receptor beta chain and its context. Its target is unknown. PBMC-derived CD4+ and CD8+ T cells were sorted. The data belong to a study of CD8+ T cells in alopecia areata. Background on the study: Oral tofacitinib, 5 to 10 mg twice daily, was given in an open-label trial.

Reverse transcription of extracted RNA yielded cDNA, which provided the sequencing template. Repertoires were generated with immunoSEQ multiplex PCR, while TCRdb's copy carries only in-frame clones and drops some. The sample yields about 150,000 clones, around half seen once. In germline, CDR1 is SGHNT, CDR2 YYREEE (reference sequence). The CDR3 is 15 amino acids. Trimming left V 2 bases short and J 1 base short, with 11 bases between. Study-level points and caveats: Lesional tissue from the scalp (especially in alopecia totalis/universalis) showed higher clonality than normal scalp.

The TCR was taken from a human donor with alopecia areata. The chain recombines TRBV5-4 with TRBJ2-3; D is ambiguous. This specimen consisted of CD8+ T cells sorted from blood, obtained at week 0. The CDR3 coding sequence is TGTGCCAGCAGCTTTCGTGGGTCTGGCACAGATACGCAGTATTTT. Its translation is CASSFRGSGTDTQYF.